The next 9 T cell receptor beta chains were all read from a single sample in a study of breast tumors, draining lymph nodes, adjacent tissues. Breast cancer patients provided tissue from their axillary draining lymph nodes. TCRdb fed the multiplex PCR reads into MiXCR, producing one record per CDR3 protein. The repertoire has some 200,000 distinct CDR3 sequences, approximately 33% of them found once; the top ten carry roughly 4%. The sequenced sample was axillary lymph node tissue. These TCRs come from a female donor with breast cancer. Some clones in this sample may be carry-over from other donors' samples.

A single count supports this clonotype. This chain links TRBV5-6 with TRBJ1-5; TRBD1 matches at 9 bases. CDR3 size: 16 residues. V shed 0 bases and J 3 bases; nucleotides not matched to a gene: 4. CDR1 SGHDT and CDR2 YYEEEE come from the germline V gene. In DNA form, the CDR3 reads TGTGCCAGCAGCTTGGTGGGACAGGGCCCCAATCAGCCCCAGCATTTT. It encodes CASSLVGQGPNQPQHF.

The table lists this clonotype with a count of one. CDR3 sequence (DNA): TGCAGCGACCTTGACTACTCTTCCAATGAGCAGTTCTTC. Amino acids: CSDLDYSSNEQFF. V and J are TRBV29-1 and TRBJ2-1; possible D gene TRBD2, 5 bases. This CDR3 region has 13 residues. Trimming cost V 7 bases and J 6 bases, with 16 bases left between them. The germline CDR1 and CDR2 sequences are SQVTM and ANQGSEA.

This clonotype came up many times. This chain joins TRBV9 and TRBJ1-2; a possible D gene is TRBD1 (5 bases). The CDR3 totals 16 residues. The germline V gene encodes CDR1 SGDLS and CDR2 YYNGEE. The V end lost 4 bases, the J end lost 3 bases, and 19 bases lay between the germline ends. The CDR3 is CASSPPGRSRDYGYTF. The CDR3 DNA sequence: TGTGCCAGCAGCCCCCCCGGGCGATCCAGGGACTATGGCTACACCTTC.

On this clonotype: A clone one base away is much larger, so this may be a read error. The chain is built from TRBV11-2 and TRBJ1-5; TRBD1 might be the D (6 bases). The CDR3 is 14 amino acids. Trimming cost V 5 bases and J 6 bases, with 14 bases left between them. Germline-derived CDR1 and CDR2 are SGHAT and FQNNGV. CDR3 protein: CASSTTGLGQPQHF. The CDR3 nucleotides read TGTGCCAGCAGCACAACAGGGTTAGGTCAGCCCCAGCATTTT.

This clonotype was recorded at least ten times. This chain uses TRBV4-1 with TRBJ2-3; TRBD2 agrees at 15 bases. Germline V gives CDR1 MGHRA, CDR2 YSYEKL. V dropped 4 bases and J dropped 1; count of bases not matched to a gene: 9. This CDR3 comprises 19 residues. The DNA of the CDR3 is TGCGCCAGCAGCCGTACCGGGACTAGCGGGGGGCGGCGCACAGATACGCAGTATTTT. This codes for CASSRTGTSGGRRTDTQYF.

There are many counts of this clonotype. The CDR3 reads CASSLEANQETQYF. Written as DNA, the CDR3 is TGTGCCAGCAGCTTAGAGGCAAACCAAGAGACCCAGTACTTC. V usage is TRBV7-2 and J usage is TRBJ2-5; D gene ambiguous. V was cut by 1 base and J by 0 bases, with 6 bases left in between. CDR1 SGHTA and CDR2 FQGNSA come from the germline V gene. This CDR3 has 14 amino acids.

The J gene is TRBJ2-5, the V gene TRBV10-3; D ambiguous. The CDR3 spans 15 residues. Germline-derived CDR1 and CDR2 are ENHRY and SYGVKD. The V gene lost 11 bases and the J gene lost 5 bases, with 24 bases spanning the gap. The CDR3 DNA reads TGTGCCCACAGTGAGTCGGAAGGTCTAGGGGAGACCCAGTACTTC. It is translated as CAHSESEGLGETQYF.

By share, this clonotype counts as medium-sized. CDR3 loop: CATSPRAWGEKLFF. The CDR3 bases are TGTGCCACCAGCCCCCGGGCCTGGGGTGAAAAACTGTTTTTT. J is TRBJ1-4 and V is TRBV15; D is undetermined. This CDR3 is built from 14 residues. From germline, CDR1 is LNHNV and CDR2 YYDKDF (reference sequence). Between the trimmed V and J ends, which lost 5 bases and 7 bases, there was a span of 14 bases.

This chain joins TRBV7-2 and TRBJ1-4; possible D gene TRBD1, 5 bases. The germline V gene has CDR1 SGHTA and CDR2 FQGNSA. The CDR3 extends over 16 amino acids. V lost 5 bases, J lost 0 bases, and 13 bases lay in between. CDR3 in amino acids: CASSVGRGSTNEKLFF. The CDR3 coding sequence is TGTGCCAGCAGCGTCGGTCGGGGGTCAACTAATGAAAAACTGTTTTTT.